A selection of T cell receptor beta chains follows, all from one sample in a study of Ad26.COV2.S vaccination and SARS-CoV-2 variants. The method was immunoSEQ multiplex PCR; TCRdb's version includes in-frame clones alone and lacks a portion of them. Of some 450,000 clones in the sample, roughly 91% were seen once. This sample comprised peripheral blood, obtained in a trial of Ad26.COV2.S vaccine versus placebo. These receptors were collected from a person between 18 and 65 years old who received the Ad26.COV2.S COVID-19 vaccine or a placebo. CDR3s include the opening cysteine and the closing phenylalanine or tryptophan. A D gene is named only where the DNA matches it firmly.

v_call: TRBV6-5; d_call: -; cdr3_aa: CASRVQETQYF
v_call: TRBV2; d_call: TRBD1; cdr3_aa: CASSRDRGNSPLHF
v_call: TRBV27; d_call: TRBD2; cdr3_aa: CASSLAPGLAGTYEQYF
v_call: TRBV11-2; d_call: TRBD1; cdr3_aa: CASSSRPAGTGFLADTQYF
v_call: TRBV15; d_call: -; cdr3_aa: CATSRDGRQLNEQFF
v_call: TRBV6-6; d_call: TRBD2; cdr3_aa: CASSPPGAGGPTGELFF
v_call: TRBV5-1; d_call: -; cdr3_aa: CASSLEAANEKLFF
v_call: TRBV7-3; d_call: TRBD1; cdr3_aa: CASSPLGTGAINEQFF
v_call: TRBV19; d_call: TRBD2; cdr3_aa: CASSMTSGMAYNEQFF
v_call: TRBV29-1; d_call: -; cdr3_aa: CSVVVVETQYF
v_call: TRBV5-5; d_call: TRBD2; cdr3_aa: CASSLGGLAGNRDTQYF
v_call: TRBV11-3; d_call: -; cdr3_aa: CASTAQIWEQYF
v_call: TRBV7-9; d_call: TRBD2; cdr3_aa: CASSSGTSGRLYEQYF
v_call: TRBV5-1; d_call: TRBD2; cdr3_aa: CASSLLAGEITGELFF
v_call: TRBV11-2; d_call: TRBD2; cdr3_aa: CASSLDLPSGQETQYF
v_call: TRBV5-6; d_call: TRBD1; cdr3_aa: CASSTRQGAHGQPQHF
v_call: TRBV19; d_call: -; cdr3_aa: CASSILGGNTEAFF
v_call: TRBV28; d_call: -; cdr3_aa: CASSLTGVAYNEQFF
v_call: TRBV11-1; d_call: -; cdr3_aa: CASSSGTRNTEAFF
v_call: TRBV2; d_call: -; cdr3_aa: CASSGVAGDGEQYF
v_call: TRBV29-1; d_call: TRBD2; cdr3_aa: CSVAFLTGLAVMEQYF
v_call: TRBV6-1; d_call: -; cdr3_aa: CASSALSGRHTDTQYF
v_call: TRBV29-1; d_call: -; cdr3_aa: CSVIVRRSPYEQYF
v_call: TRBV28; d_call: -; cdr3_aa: CASSTPGAANYEQYF
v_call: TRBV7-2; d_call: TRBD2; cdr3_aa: CASSFFGTTLSSYEQYF
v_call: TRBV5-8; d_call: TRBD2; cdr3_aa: CASSPGTRILNEQYF